These T cell receptor beta chains were read from a single sample in a study of beta chain features in type 1 diabetes. TCRdb's copy holds only in-frame clones and misses some; the assay was immunoSEQ multiplex PCR. Here the sample spans under 550,000 clones, approximately 10% being singletons. The specimen was naive CD4+ T cells from blood. These receptors were collected from a woman aged 18 to 35 in good health. Both conserved end residues are part of each CDR3. Fields, in order: J gene, D gene, V gene, clone size, CDR3 length, CDR3 protein, CDR3 DNA. D genes are given only for firm matches. Size is stated for part of the rows, as once, few or many counts, or as a class when the clone is expanded.

TRBJ1-3,NA,TRBV30,few,13,CAWRIGPGNTIYF,TGTGCCTGGAGAATAGGGCCTGGAAACACCATATATTTT
TRBJ1-5,NA,TRBV5-8,few,14,CASSLGMSNQPQHF,TGTGCCAGCAGCTTGGGCATGAGCAATCAGCCCCAGCATTTT
TRBJ2-1,TRBD1,TRBV5-4,few,15,CASSPVVQGGNEQFF,TGTGCCAGCAGCCCCGTGGTACAGGGGGGCAATGAGCAGTTCTTC
TRBJ1-1,NA,TRBV4-1,NA,15,CASSHLTREVAEAFF,TGCGCCAGCAGCCACCTTACCCGGGAGGTTGCTGAAGCTTTCTTT
TRBJ2-2,NA,TRBV7-2,NA,14,CASSPNGRTGELFF,TGTGCCAGCAGCCCCAACGGGCGCACCGGGGAGCTGTTTTTT
TRBJ2-3,TRBD2,TRBV7-2,NA,16,CASSHILAARTDTQYF,TGTGCCAGCAGCCACATCCTAGCGGCCCGCACAGATACGCAGTATTTT
TRBJ1-4,NA,TRBV14,NA,15,CASSQDGKWGEKLFF,TGTGCCAGCAGCCAAGATGGGAAATGGGGCGAAAAACTGTTTTTT
TRBJ1-5,NA,TRBV6-5,NA,15,CASSVDRTRNQPQHF,TGTGCCAGCAGTGTCGACAGGACTCGCAATCAGCCCCAGCATTTT
TRBJ2-7,TRBD2,TRBV7-6,few,15,CASSSATSGSYEQYF,TGTGCCAGCAGCTCCGCGACTAGCGGGAGCTACGAGCAGTACTTC
TRBJ2-3,TRBD1,TRBV29-1,NA,14,CSVSTGRPSDTQYF,TGCAGCGTCTCGACAGGGCGGCCCTCAGATACGCAGTATTTT
TRBJ2-4,TRBD1,TRBV7-9,NA,15,CASSLVSGQGNIQYF,TGTGCCAGCAGCTTAGTGTCAGGACAGGGTAACATTCAGTACTTC
TRBJ2-1,TRBD2,TRBV7-8,few,15,CASSQFRTSPDEQFF,TGTGCCAGCAGTCAGTTTCGGACTAGCCCCGATGAGCAGTTCTTC
TRBJ2-1,TRBD1,TRBV28,NA,15,CASSPGDRGRNEQFF,TGTGCCAGCAGTCCCGGGGACAGGGGGCGCAATGAGCAGTTCTTC
TRBJ1-2,NA,TRBV27,few,16,CASSLSAALPNYGYTF,TGTGCCAGCAGTTTGAGCGCAGCCCTTCCTAACTATGGCTACACCTTC
TRBJ1-2,NA,TRBV20-1,NA,11,CSASSHYGYTF,TGCAGTGCTAGTTCGCACTATGGCTACACCTTC
TRBJ2-5,NA,TRBV11-2,few,14,CASSRLRTGETQYF,TGTGCCAGCAGCCGACTCCGTACAGGGGAGACCCAGTACTTC
TRBJ1-1,TRBD1,TRBV30,many,12,CAWVQGVTEAFF,TGTGCCTGGGTACAGGGGGTGACTGAAGCTTTCTTT
TRBJ2-5,NA,TRBV2,NA,14,CASIFRDIQETQYF,TGTGCCAGCATCTTTAGGGACATCCAAGAGACCCAGTACTTC
TRBJ2-2,NA,TRBV5-1,few,16,CASRPYTGLATGELFF,TGCGCCAGCAGGCCATACACAGGTTTGGCAACCGGGGAGCTGTTTTTT
TRBJ2-1,TRBD2,TRBV18,NA,17,CASSRGLAVQGVNEQFF,TGTGCCAGCTCACGGGGACTAGCGGTCCAAGGGGTCAATGAGCAGTTCTTC
TRBJ2-1,TRBD2,TRBV11-2,NA,16,CASSFRGRLAGNEQFF,TGTGCCAGCAGCTTTCGGGGACGGCTAGCGGGCAATGAGCAGTTCTTC
TRBJ2-1,NA,TRBV29-1,few,14,CSSRGLPVDNEQFF,TGCAGCTCCAGGGGACTCCCGGTCGACAATGAGCAGTTCTTC
TRBJ2-3,TRBD2,TRBV29-1,NA,13,CSVETGGPDTQYF,TGCAGCGTTGAGACGGGAGGGCCAGATACGCAGTATTTT
TRBJ2-1,TRBD2,TRBV7-6,few,18,CASSLRASASGSTYEQFF,TGTGCCAGCAGCTTAAGGGCCTCGGCTAGCGGGAGTACGTATGAGCAGTTCTTC
TRBJ2-7,NA,TRBV11-2,NA,12,CASSLGTYEQYF,TGTGCCAGCAGCTTAGGTACTTACGAGCAGTACTTC
TRBJ2-5,NA,TRBV5-1,few,13,CASSQIGQETQYF,TGCGCCAGCAGTCAGATTGGGCAAGAGACCCAGTACTTC
TRBJ2-3,NA,TRBV2,NA,12,CASTGVTDTQYF,TGTGCCAGCACGGGAGTTACAGATACGCAGTATTTT
TRBJ2-7,NA,TRBV2,NA,15,CASSLNLDSSYEQYF,TGTGCCAGCAGTCTCAACCTCGATAGCTCCTACGAGCAGTACTTC
TRBJ1-1,TRBD1,TRBV4-1,once,16,CASSQGGTGVNTEAFF,TGCGCCAGCAGCCAAGGAGGTACAGGGGTGAACACTGAAGCTTTCTTT
TRBJ1-5,NA,TRBV18,few,16,CASSPGVGGTNQPQHF,TGTGCCAGCTCACCCGGAGTGGGGGGAACCAATCAGCCCCAGCATTTT
TRBJ1-1,NA,TRBV28,few,13,CASRTDSVTEAFF,TGTGCCAGCAGAACCGACAGCGTCACTGAAGCTTTCTTT
TRBJ1-1,NA,TRBV25-1,few,16,CASSERGKAPNTEAFF,TGTGCCAGCAGTGAACGGGGTAAGGCCCCGAACACTGAAGCTTTCTTT
TRBJ2-1,NA,TRBV5-1,NA,16,CASSSPDRSIYNEQFF,TGCGCCAGCAGCTCTCCGGACCGATCGATATACAATGAGCAGTTCTTC
TRBJ1-6,TRBD1,TRBV4-3,NA,15,CASSQWGQGASPLHF,TGCGCCAGCAGCCAGTGGGGACAGGGGGCTTCACCCCTCCACTTT
TRBJ2-3,NA,TRBV7-2,few,13,CASSATNSDTQYF,TGTGCCAGCAGCGCGACAAACTCAGATACGCAGTATTTT
TRBJ2-5,TRBD1,TRBV28,NA,15,CASSDGTGGIETQYF,TGTGCCAGCTCGGACGGGACAGGGGGCATCGAGACCCAGTACTTC
TRBJ1-2,NA,TRBV28,NA,12,CASSSSGFGYTF,TGTGCCAGCAGTTCCTCAGGGTTCGGCTACACCTTC
TRBJ2-2,NA,TRBV11-2,NA,15,CASRATEGVFGELFF,TGTGCCAGCAGAGCAACCGAGGGGGTTTTCGGGGAGCTGTTTTTT
TRBJ2-3,NA,TRBV7-3,NA,13,CASSLTYLDTQYF,TGTGCCAGCAGCTTAACGTATTTAGATACGCAGTATTTT
TRBJ2-4,NA,TRBV20-1,few,11,CSAKDRNIQYF,TGCAGTGCTAAAGACAGAAACATTCAGTACTTC
TRBJ1-1,TRBD1,TRBV29-1,NA,13,CSVDRGPLSEAFF,TGCAGCGTGGACAGGGGGCCGTTATCTGAAGCTTTCTTT
TRBJ1-1,NA,TRBV18,NA,13,CASSGTKDTEAFF,TGTGCCAGCTCCGGGACTAAGGACACTGAAGCTTTCTTT
TRBJ2-1,TRBD2,TRBV9,NA,15,CASSVGLAGANEQFF,TGTGCCAGCAGCGTAGGACTAGCGGGAGCCAATGAGCAGTTCTTC
TRBJ2-1,TRBD2,TRBV7-9,few,16,CASSSGLAGGINEQFF,TGTGCCAGCAGCTCGGGACTAGCGGGAGGAATTAATGAGCAGTTCTTC
TRBJ2-7,NA,TRBV27,few,14,CASSPRESRIEQYF,TGTGCCAGCAGTCCCAGAGAATCGCGAATCGAGCAGTACTTC
TRBJ2-5,TRBD2,TRBV5-1,NA,15,CASRKLAGSQETQYF,TGCGCCAGCAGGAAGTTAGCGGGGTCCCAAGAGACCCAGTACTTC
TRBJ1-2,NA,TRBV6-6,NA,10,CASSQNGYTF,TGTGCCAGCAGTCAAAATGGCTACACCTTC
TRBJ2-3,TRBD2,TRBV18,NA,15,CASSGRTSGGDTQYF,TGTGCCAGCTCCGGGAGGACTAGCGGGGGTGATACGCAGTATTTT
TRBJ2-5,TRBD2,TRBV14,NA,14,CASRPSGGSETQYF,TGTGCCAGCAGACCGAGCGGGGGGAGCGAGACCCAGTACTTC
TRBJ1-1,NA,TRBV14,few,14,CASSQGGSPGEAFF,TGTGCCAGCAGCCAAGGCGGCAGTCCCGGGGAGGCTTTCTTT
TRBJ2-1,TRBD2,TRBV7-3,NA,13,CASSLRREGEQFF,TGTGCCAGCAGCTTGCGCAGGGAGGGTGAGCAGTTCTTC
TRBJ1-1,NA,TRBV9,few,14,CASSAGGRWNEAFF,TGTGCCAGCAGCGCCGGGGGGCGATGGAATGAAGCTTTCTTT